These 31 T cell receptor beta chains originate from one sample sequenced in a study of regulatory T cells in long-lasting Graves disease. Arm-PCR with iRepertoire HTBI primers amplified the CDR3 regions for these TCR beta libraries. TCRdb analysed the multiplex PCR reads with MiXCR anew, one entry per CDR3 protein. The table has hundreds of thousands of distinct CDR3 sequences, 15% to 20% seen once. Time point of the sample: newly diagnosed GD, antithyroid drugs for less than 3 months. PBMC RNA served as the TCR library source. These data were also filed under a second study, of T cells in Graves' hyperthyroidism and ophthalmopathy.

Specimen: peripheral blood mononuclear cells (PBMCs), collected at new diagnosis, from a patient treated with antithyroid drugs. These receptors were obtained from a woman aged 25 to 45 with Graves disease.

There are many counts of this clonotype. The chain carries TRBV12-3 or TRBV12-4 and TRBJ1-2; 8 bases fit TRBD1. V trimming: 7 bases; J trimming: 4 bases; junction bases outside the gene matches: 5. CDR3 length: 13 amino acids. The CDR3 loop is CASTADRGYGYTF. CDR3 nucleotides: TGTGCCAGCACCGCAGACAGGGGCTATGGCTACACCTTC.

This clonotype was observed many times. J is TRBJ1-1 and V is TRBV15; 10 bases are shared with TRBD1. The CDR3 covers 14 residues. Trimming removed 0 bases from V and 7 bases from J; junction bases left unmatched: 2. Germline-derived CDR1 and CDR2 are LNHNV and YYDKDF (reference sequence). CDR3 residues: CATSRDGQGDEAFF. The CDR3 DNA reads as TGTGCCACCAGCAGAGATGGACAGGGGGATGAAGCTTTCTTT.

This clonotype was recorded a few times. The rearrangement links TRBV5-1 to TRBJ2-1, with TRBD2 matching over 10 bases. The germline V gene has CDR1 SGHRS and CDR2 YFSETQ. The V and J ends lost 0 bases and 1 base, in that order; junction bases with no gene match: 7. The CDR3 contains 18 residues. CDR3 bases: TGCGCCAGCAGCTTGGTGGCTAGCGGGAGTCGGTCCTACAATGAGCAGTTCTTC. Residues: CASSLVASGSRSYNEQFF.

This clonotype was seen only a few times. The chain has TRBV4-1 and TRBJ1-4, with a possible D match to TRBD1 (6 bases). Germline CDR1 is MGHRA and CDR2 is YSYEKL. This CDR3 region has 16 residues. Trimming pared 4 bases from V and 0 bases from J, leaving 12 bases between. CDR3 sequence: CASSRVGAATNEKLFF. For the CDR3, the DNA is TGCGCCAGCAGCCGGGTGGGGGCGGCAACTAATGAAAAACTGTTTTTT.

The rearrangement joins TRBV19 to TRBJ1-2, with 9 bases fitting TRBD1. This CDR3 spans 13 amino acids. Losses at the gene ends were 7 bases for V and 8 bases for J; bases not matched to a gene: 8. The germline gives CDR1 LNHDA, CDR2 SQIVND (reference sequence). The CDR3 protein is CASNGQGRMGYTF. CDR3 DNA sequence: TGTGCCAGTAACGGACAGGGGAGGATGGGCTACACCTTC.

The chain carries TRBV28 and TRBJ2-1; tentatively, D is TRBD1 (6 bases). This CDR3 has 14 amino acids. With 4 bases removed from V and 7 bases from J, the gap between germline ends came to 14 bases. Germline CDR1 and CDR2: MDHEN and SYDVKM. The CDR3, as DNA: TGTGCCAGCAGTTATGCAGGGGTCGTTAATGAGCAGTTCTTC. Its translation: CASSYAGVVNEQFF.

The chain recombines TRBV6-1 with TRBJ2-3; TRBD2 aligns across 10 bases. Per the germline V gene, CDR1 is MNHNS and CDR2 is SASEGT. Trimming cost V 5 bases and J 2 bases; bases outside gene matches: 4. CDR3 size: 15 residues. The CDR3 nucleotides read TGTGCCAGCAGTCTAGCGGGAGCCCTCACAGATACGCAGTATTTT. Translation gives CASSLAGALTDTQYF.

Ten or more counts support this clonotype. The chain employs TRBV10-3 and TRBJ1-2; no reliable D call. Germline V gene data show CDR1 as ENHRY and CDR2 as SYGVKD. V lost 2 bases, J lost 2 bases, and 6 bases lay in between. The CDR3 loop spans 13 amino acids. In nucleotides, the CDR3 is TGTGCCATCAGTGAGGGACGGAACTATGGCTACACCTTC. This sequence encodes CAISEGRNYGYTF.

The rearrangement uses TRBV29-1 and TRBJ2-2; TRBD1 matches at 9 bases. With V trimmed by 6 bases and J by 6 bases, 8 bases remained unmatched. Looked up from germline, CDR1 is SQVTM and CDR2 is ANQGSEA. The CDR3 runs to 14 residues. The chain's CDR3 is CSVWGGQGSGELFF. The CDR3 DNA follows: TGCAGCGTCTGGGGGGGACAGGGATCCGGGGAGCTGTTTTTT.

The chain joins TRBV18 to TRBJ2-2; TRBD1 might be the D (6 bases). This CDR3 is 14 amino acids long. CDR1 and CDR2 from the germline V gene are KGHSH and LQKENI. V was shortened by 5 bases and J by 1 base, with 8 bases between the two germline ends. The DNA for the CDR3 is TGTGCCAGCTCATCGGGACAGAACACCGGGGAGCTGTTTTTT. It specifies CASSSGQNTGELFF.

This clonotype was observed many times. The chain is built from TRBV2 and TRBJ1-6; possible D gene TRBD1, 5 bases. V lost 7 bases and J lost 3, with 7 bases in between. Germline CDR1 reads SNHLY; CDR2 reads FYNNEI. The CDR3 contains 13 residues. CDR3 loop: CASIQDYNSPLHF. CDR3 bases: TGTGCCAGCATACAGGACTATAATTCACCCCTCCACTTT.

The sample holds many counts of this clonotype. This chain uses TRBV7-9 with TRBJ2-3; D gene uncertain. Trimming left V 5 bases short and J 5 bases short, with 5 bases between. Germline CDR1 is SEHNR and CDR2 is FQNEAQ (reference sequence). This CDR3 region has 11 residues. CDR3 in DNA: TGTGCCAGCAGCCCCAGAGATACGCAGTATTTT. Translation gives CASSPRDTQYF. Combining the CDR3 with reference TRBV7-9 and TRBJ2-3 gives the whole variable domain DTGVSQNPRHKITKRGQNVTFRCDPISEHNRLYWYRQTLGQGPEFLTYFQNEAQLEKSRLLSDRFSAERPKGSFSTLEIQRTEQGDSAMYLCASSPRDTQYFGPGTRLTVL.

This clonotype has at least ten counts. The chain links TRBV3-1 to TRBJ2-3, with TRBD2 matching over 7 bases. Trimming at V came to 1 base and at J to 5 bases, leaving 6 bases not matched to a gene. Germline V CDR1 and CDR2: LGHDT, YNNKEL (reference sequence). The length of the CDR3 is 15 residues. CDR3 bases: TGTGCCAGCAGCCAAGGGATTGCGGGGGTAGATACGCAGTATTTT. Amino acids: CASSQGIAGVDTQYF.

This clonotype was observed at least ten times. This chain links TRBV5-1 with TRBJ1-1; D not certain. Trimming took 0 bases from V and 3 from J, leaving 12 bases between them. The CDR3 is 15 residues long. Germline V gives CDR1 SGHRS, CDR2 YFSETQ. For the CDR3, the DNA is TGCGCCAGCAGCTTGGGCCCGCTTGGGGACACTGAAGCTTTCTTT. It translates to CASSLGPLGDTEAFF.

The chain couples TRBV7-8 to TRBJ2-7; no definite D call. V was cut by 2 bases and J by 2 bases, with 10 bases left in between. There are 14 residues in the CDR3. Germline CDR1 and CDR2: SGHVS and FQNEAQ. The CDR3 bases are TGTGCCAGCAGCTTAAGTAGTTACGCCTACGAGCAGTACTTC. This encodes CASSLSSYAYEQYF.

The CDR3 DNA sequence: TGTGCCAGCAGGTCAGGGGGCTCATCCTCTGGGGCCAACGTCCTGACTTTC. This translates into CASRSGGSSSGANVLTF. This chain connects TRBV7-9 to TRBJ2-6, with 8 bases fitting TRBD1. The CDR3 spans 17 residues. Germline CDR1 and CDR2: SEHNR and FQNEAQ (reference sequence). V was pared by 6 bases and J by 0 bases, with 7 bases of the junction left unmatched.

The chain uses TRBV7-3 and TRBJ2-3; D possibly uses TRBD1 or TRBD2 (5 bases each). Trimming left V 2 bases short and J 6 bases short, with 12 bases between. The CDR3 consists of 14 residues. CDR1 and CDR2 from the germline V gene are SGHTA and FQGTGA. CDR3 region: CASSLAEGLDTQYF. Here the CDR3 DNA reads TGTGCCAGCAGCTTAGCCGAGGGGCTGGATACGCAGTATTTT.

This chain links TRBV30 with TRBJ2-7, with 11 bases fitting TRBD2. From germline, CDR1 is GTSNPN and CDR2 SVGIG (reference sequence). J was trimmed by 3 bases and V by 1 base; bases with no gene match: 8. The CDR3 totals 16 residues. This CDR3 reads CAWSALAGEFLYEQYF. Here the CDR3 DNA reads TGTGCCTGGAGTGCACTAGCGGGAGAGTTCCTCTACGAGCAGTACTTC.

This clonotype showed up many times. The chain carries TRBV12-3 or TRBV12-4 and TRBJ1-3; D ambiguous. CDR3 length: 12 residues. The V end lost 6 bases, the J end lost 10 bases, and 13 bases lay between the germline ends. The CDR3 is CASRDRGETIYF. In DNA form, the CDR3 reads TGTGCCAGCAGAGACCGGGGTGAGACCATATATTTT.

A few counts support this clonotype. One end of the junction varies from germline; a read error may be responsible. The CDR3 region has the DNA TGTGCTAGCAGCTTAACAGGGCCCCGGGATGAGCAGTTCTTC. It is translated as CASSLTGPRDEQFF. The chain combines TRBV7-7 with TRBJ2-1, with D perhaps matching TRBD1 (6 bases). The germline V gene encodes CDR1 SSHAT and CDR2 FNYEAQ (reference sequence). The CDR3 length is 14 residues.

This clonotype was recorded many times. The J gene is TRBJ2-2, the V gene TRBV6-1; 15 bases are a match to TRBD2. CDR1 and CDR2 (germline): MNHNS, SASEGT. Losses at the gene ends were 3 bases for V and 5 bases for J; bases not matched to a gene: 10. CDR3 length: 19 residues. In DNA, the CDR3 is TGTGCCAGCAGTGAGATGCCGGGACTAGCGGGAGGCAGGACCGGGGAGCTGTTTTTT. Protein: CASSEMPGLAGGRTGELFF.

On this clonotype: A much larger clone is a single base away; this may be a read error. The V and J genes are TRBV6-9 and TRBJ2-7; 9 bases are a match to TRBD1. Germline values: CDR1 MNHGY, CDR2 SVAAGI. CDR3 length equals 18 residues. In nucleotides, the CDR3 is TGTGCCAGCAGTTACTCGAATCTAATCGGGACAGGGAACGGCGAGCAGCACTTC. Encoded protein: CASSYSNLIGTGNGEQHF.

The J gene is TRBJ2-7, the V gene TRBV29-1; D perhaps matches TRBD1 (6 bases). The germline CDR1 and CDR2 sequences are SQVTM and ANQGSEA. This CDR3 has 13 amino acids. V lost 4 bases and J lost 1, with 11 bases in between. The CDR3 reads CSVADSQSYEQYF. CDR3 in DNA: TGCAGCGTTGCGGACAGCCAATCCTACGAGCAGTACTTC.

This clonotype was picked up a small number of times. The V call is TRBV12-3 or TRBV12-4, the J call TRBJ2-2; D gene unclear. V dropped 6 bases and J dropped 1 base, with 15 bases sitting between them. The CDR3 spans 16 residues. In DNA, the CDR3 is TGTGCCAGCAGCTTACTCGGCGGAAAGAACACCGGGGAGCTGTTTTTT. This sequence encodes CASSLLGGKNTGELFF.

This clonotype occurred many times. Written as DNA, the CDR3 is TGTGCCAGCAGCTTAATGGGGACTAGCCCCGAGCAGTACTTC. Its translation: CASSLMGTSPEQYF. The rearrangement uses TRBV7-3 and TRBJ2-7, with 9 positions matching TRBD2. CDR3 size: 14 residues. Germline V lookup: CDR1 SGHTA, CDR2 FQGTGA. The J segment lost 6 bases and the V segment lost 1 base, leaving 4 bases of the junction unmatched.

This clonotype was seen a few times. The chain has TRBV5-1 and TRBJ1-4; possibly TRBD1 for D (6 bases). The CDR3 runs to 14 residues. V was pared by 0 bases and J by 10 bases, with 13 bases between. The V gene's germline CDR1 is SGHRS and CDR2 YFSETQ. This chain's CDR3 is CASSLEQGVGKLFF. The CDR3 nucleotides read TGCGCCAGCAGCTTGGAACAGGGAGTGGGAAAACTGTTTTTT.

This clonotype occurred many times. This chain uses TRBV28 with TRBJ2-3, with 9 bases matching TRBD2. Looked up from germline, CDR1 is MDHEN and CDR2 is SYDVKM. V lost 6 bases, J lost 6 bases, and 7 bases stayed unmatched. The CDR3 contains 14 residues. The CDR3 nucleotides are TGTGCCAGCAGCCTAAGCGGGAGGATGGATACGCAGTATTTT. Its translation is CASSLSGRMDTQYF.

The table lists this clonotype with many counts. The chain links TRBV2 to TRBJ1-5, with D maybe TRBD1 (5 bases). CDR3 length: 15 residues. V shed 6 bases and J shed 6 bases, with 18 bases lying between them. The V gene's germline CDR1 is SNHLY and CDR2 FYNNEI. Written as DNA, the CDR3 is TGTGCCAGCAGCCTGTCTGGCAGGGAGGGTCAGCCCCAGCATTTT. Its protein product is CASSLSGREGQPQHF. The full variable domain, with the rest looked up from reference TRBV2 and TRBJ1-5, is EPEVTQTPSHQVTQMGQEVILRCVPISNHLYFYWYRQILGQKVEFLVSFYNNEISEKSEIFDDQFSVERPDGSNFTLKIRSTKLEDSAMYFCASSLSGREGQPQHFGDGTRLSIL.

The chain employs TRBV9 and TRBJ2-5, with TRBD2 identical over 10 bases. The CDR3 sequence is 16 residues long. J lost 4 bases, V lost 2 bases, and 8 bases had no gene match. Germline V lookup: CDR1 SGDLS, CDR2 YYNGEE. CDR3 sequence (DNA): TGTGCCAGCAGCGTCCGGACTAGCGGAGGGGGAGAGACCCAGTACTTC. Amino acids: CASSVRTSGGGETQYF.

The chain has TRBV5-5 and TRBJ2-5, with 10 bases matching TRBD1. Unmatched junction bases numbered 7, after V lost 0 bases and J lost 2 bases. This CDR3 region has 17 residues. Germline V CDR1 and CDR2: SGHKS, YYEKEE (reference sequence). CDR3 nucleotides: TGTGCCAGCAGCTTGGCCGGGACAGGGGCCCTGCAAGAGACCCAGTACTTC. Its protein product is CASSLAGTGALQETQYF. The full variable domain, with the rest looked up from reference TRBV5-5 and TRBJ2-5, is DAGVTQSPTHLIKTRGQQVTLRCSPISGHKSVSWYQQVLGQGPQFIFQYYEKEERGRGNFPDRFSARQFPNYSSELNVNALLLGDSALYLCASSLAGTGALQETQYFGPGTRLLVL.

The chain uses TRBV5-1 and TRBJ2-7; D possibly corresponds to TRBD2 (5 bases). Germline CDR1 SGHRS, CDR2 YFSETQ. Trimming took 5 bases from V and 5 from J, leaving 14 bases between them. The CDR3 extends over 13 amino acids. CDR3 protein: CASRADPYDEQYF. DNA of the CDR3: TGCGCCAGCAGAGCGGATCCATACGACGAGCAGTACTTC.